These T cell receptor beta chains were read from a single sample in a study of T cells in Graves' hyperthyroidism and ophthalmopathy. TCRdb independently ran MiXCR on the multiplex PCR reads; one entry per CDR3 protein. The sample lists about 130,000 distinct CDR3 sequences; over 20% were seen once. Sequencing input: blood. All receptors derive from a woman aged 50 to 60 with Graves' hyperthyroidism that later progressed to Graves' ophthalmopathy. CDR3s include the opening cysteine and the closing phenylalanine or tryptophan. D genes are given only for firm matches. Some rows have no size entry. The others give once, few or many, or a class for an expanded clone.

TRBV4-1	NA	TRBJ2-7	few	CASSQNTGGSSYEQYF	TGCGCCAGCAGCCAAAATACCGGGGGCAGCTCCTACGAGCAGTACTTC
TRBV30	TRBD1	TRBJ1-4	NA	CASTTGGFEKLFF	TGTGCCTCCACAACAGGGGGTTTTGAAAAACTGTTTTTT
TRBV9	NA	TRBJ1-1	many	CASSVEPATEAFF	TGTGCCAGCAGCGTAGAGCCAGCCACTGAAGCTTTCTTT
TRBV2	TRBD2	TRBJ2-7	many	CASSEREGRPYEQYF	TGTGCCAGCAGTGAACGGGAGGGCCGCCCCTACGAGCAGTACTTC
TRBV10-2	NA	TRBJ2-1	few	CASSDFPQAGGGNEQFF	TGCGCCAGCAGTGACTTCCCCCAAGCGGGCGGCGGCAATGAGCAGTTCTTC
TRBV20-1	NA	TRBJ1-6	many	CSAGDSPPSPLHF	TGCAGTGCGGGGGATTCACCCCCCTCACCCCTCCACTTT
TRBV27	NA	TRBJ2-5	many	CASRFWGEETQYF	TGTGCCAGCAGATTTTGGGGGGAAGAGACCCAGTACTTC
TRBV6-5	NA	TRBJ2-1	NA	CASSSLGPHGEQFF	TGTGCCAGCAGTTCCCTCGGTCCGCACGGAGAGCAGTTCTTC
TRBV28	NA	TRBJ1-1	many	CASSYGGYTEAFF	TGTGCCAGCAGTTACGGGGGGTACACTGAAGCTTTCTTT
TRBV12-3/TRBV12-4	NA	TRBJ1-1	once	CASSFADRLRAEAFF	TGTGCCAGCAGTTTTGCCGACCGATTGCGCGCTGAAGCTTTCTTT
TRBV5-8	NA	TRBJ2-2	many	CASSETPTSGELFF	TGTGCCAGCAGCGAGACACCGACGAGCGGGGAGCTGTTTTTT
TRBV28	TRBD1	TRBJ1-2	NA	CAGRDSFIYGYTF	TGTGCCGGCCGGGACAGTTTTATCTATGGCTACACCTTC
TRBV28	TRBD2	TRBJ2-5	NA	CASSLSRTSGRWGQETQYF	TGTGCCAGCAGTTTATCGAGGACTAGCGGGAGATGGGGCCAAGAGACCCAGTACTTC
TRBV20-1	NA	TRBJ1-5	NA	CSAKGDGNQPQHF	TGCAGTGCTAAGGGGGATGGCAATCAGCCCCAGCATTTT
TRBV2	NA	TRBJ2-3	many	CASSVDVDTQYF	TGTGCCAGCAGTGTTGACGTAGATACGCAGTATTTT
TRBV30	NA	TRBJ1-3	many	CAWSGLAERSGNTIYF	TGTGCCTGGAGCGGGTTAGCGGAACGCTCTGGAAACACCATATATTTT
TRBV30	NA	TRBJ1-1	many	CAWSRWGGTEAFF	TGTGCCTGGAGCAGATGGGGGGGGACTGAAGCTTTCTTT
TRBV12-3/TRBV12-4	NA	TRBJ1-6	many	CASSLAQGYSPLHF	TGTGCCAGCAGTTTAGCGCAGGGGTACTCACCCCTCCACTTT
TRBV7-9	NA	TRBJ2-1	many	CASILNSGVDEQFF	TGTGCCAGCATCCTCAACTCAGGGGTAGATGAGCAGTTCTTC
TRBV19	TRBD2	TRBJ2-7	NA	CASTYGTSGTYEQYF	TGTGCCAGTACTTATGGGACTAGCGGAACCTACGAGCAGTACTTC
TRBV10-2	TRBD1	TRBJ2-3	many	CASSDGQGMSTDTQYF	TGCGCCAGCAGTGACGGACAGGGGATGAGCACAGATACGCAGTATTTT
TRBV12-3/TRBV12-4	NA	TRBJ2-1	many	CASSLAHSPRSYNEQFF	TGTGCCAGCAGTTTAGCGCACAGCCCCAGATCCTACAATGAGCAGTTCTTC
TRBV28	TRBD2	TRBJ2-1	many	CASRGTSGGAYNEQFF	TGTGCCAGCAGAGGGACTAGCGGAGGGGCCTACAATGAGCAGTTCTTC
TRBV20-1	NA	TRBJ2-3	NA	CSPGGQGTGTDTQYF	TGCAGTCCGGGAGGACAGGGAACGGGCACAGATACGCAGTATTTT
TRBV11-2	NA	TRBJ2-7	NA	CASSWHALSSYEQYF	TGTGCCAGCTCATGGCACGCGCTGAGCTCCTACGAGCAGTACTTC
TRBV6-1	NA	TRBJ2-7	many	CATRGPSFYEQYF	TGTGCCACTCGGGGGCCTTCCTTCTACGAGCAGTACTTC
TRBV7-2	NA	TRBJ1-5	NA	CASSFARLGGMEPDSNQPQHF	TGTGCCAGCAGCTTTGCGCGTTTAGGGGGTATGGAACCTGATAGCAATCAGCCCCAGCATTTT
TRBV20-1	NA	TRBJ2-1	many	CSGISSLAGRNEQFF	TGCAGTGGTATCTCCTCCTTGGCGGGACGTAATGAGCAGTTCTTC
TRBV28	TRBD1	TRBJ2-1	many	CASSSPGGGRNEQFF	TGTGCCAGCAGTTCCCCAGGGGGCGGTAGGAATGAGCAGTTCTTC
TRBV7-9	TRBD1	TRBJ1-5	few	CASSLEGLKMRDRGQKNQPQHF	TGTGCCAGCAGCTTAGAAGGCCTTAAAATGAGGGACAGGGGGCAAAAAAATCAGCCCCAGCATTTT
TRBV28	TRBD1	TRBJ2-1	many	CASSADRDTGNEQFF	TGTGCCAGCAGTGCCGACAGGGACACCGGCAATGAGCAGTTCTTC
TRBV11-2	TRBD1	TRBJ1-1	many	CASSFRQGLPEAFF	TGTGCCAGCAGCTTCCGACAGGGACTTCCTGAAGCTTTCTTT
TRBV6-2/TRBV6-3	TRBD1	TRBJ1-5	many	CASSRDRGGQPQHF	TGTGCCAGCAGTAGGGACAGGGGAGGCCAGCCCCAGCATTTT
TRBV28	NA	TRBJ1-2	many	CASSRTGNYGYTF	TGTGCCAGCAGCCGAACCGGAAACTATGGCTACACCTTC
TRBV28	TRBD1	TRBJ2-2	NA	CASSLQNPGQGGLFF	TGTGCCAGCAGTTTACAAAACCCGGGACAGGGGGGACTGTTTTTT
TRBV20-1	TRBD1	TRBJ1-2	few	CSAKTTDRASGYTF	TGCAGTGCCAAGACGACGGACAGGGCATCTGGCTACACCTTC
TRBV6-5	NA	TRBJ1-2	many	CASSYSWGREGYGYTF	TGTGCCAGCAGTTACTCATGGGGCAGAGAGGGCTATGGCTACACCTTC
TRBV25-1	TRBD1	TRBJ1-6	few	CASSERTGGAGNSPLHF	TGTGCCAGCAGTGAACGGACAGGGGGTGCCGGTAATTCACCCCTCCACTTT
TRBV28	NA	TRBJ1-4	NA	CASSPRTSWNEKLFF	TGTGCCAGCAGCCCCCGGACAAGCTGGAATGAAAAACTGTTTTTT
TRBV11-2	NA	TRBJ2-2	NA	CASSPREGVTGELFF	TGTGCCAGCAGCCCTCGAGAGGGGGTCACCGGGGAGCTGTTTTTT
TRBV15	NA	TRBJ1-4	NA	CATSRVPAGSREKLFF	TGTGCCACCAGCAGAGTCCCCGCAGGGTCGAGGGAAAAACTGTTTTTT
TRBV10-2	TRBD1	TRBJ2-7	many	CASSQDRDEQYF	TGCGCCAGCAGTCAGGACAGGGACGAGCAGTACTTC
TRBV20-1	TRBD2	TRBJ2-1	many	CSARDPSAGGWNEQFF	TGCAGTGCTAGAGACCCCTCAGCGGGGGGGTGGAATGAGCAGTTCTTC
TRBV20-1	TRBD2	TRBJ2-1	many	CSAKGGSSGINEQFF	TGCAGTGCTAAAGGGGGGTCTAGCGGGATAAATGAGCAGTTCTTC
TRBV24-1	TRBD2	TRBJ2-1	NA	CATSDLATGTSGSNEQFF	TGTGCCACCAGTGATTTAGCCACCGGGACTAGCGGGAGCAATGAGCAGTTCTTC
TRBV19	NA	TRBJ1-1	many	CASSIDRRENTEAFF	TGTGCCAGTAGTATAGATCGCAGGGAGAACACTGAAGCTTTCTTT
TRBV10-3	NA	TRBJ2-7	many	CAISQGNEQYF	TGTGCCATCAGCCAGGGTAACGAGCAGTACTTC
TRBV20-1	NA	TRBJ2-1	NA	CSASTLANNGQFF	TGCAGTGCTAGCACACTAGCAAACAATGGGCAGTTCTTC
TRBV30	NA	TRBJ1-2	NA	CAWSVYLGPPNYGYTF	TGTGCCTGGAGTGTATACTTAGGTCCGCCGAACTATGGCTACACCTTC
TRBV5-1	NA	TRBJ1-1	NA	CASRYLQNTEAFF	TGCGCCAGCAGGTACCTACAGAACACTGAAGCTTTCTTT
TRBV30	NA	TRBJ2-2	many	CAWSVLIGPGELFF	TGTGCCTGGAGTGTACTTATAGGGCCCGGGGAGCTGTTTTTT
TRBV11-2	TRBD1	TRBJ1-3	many	CASSRGQGATGNTIYF	TGTGCCAGCAGCCGCGGACAGGGGGCGACTGGAAACACCATATATTTT
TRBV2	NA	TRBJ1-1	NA	CASSEVWVRTEAFF	TGTGCCAGCAGTGAAGTTTGGGTCCGCACTGAAGCTTTCTTT